The sequence of this T cell receptor beta chain was determined in a study of shared clonotypes between healthy human individuals. For every subset, genomic DNA was evenly distributed across several immunoSEQ plates. The data were produced by immunoSEQ multiplex PCR, yet TCRdb's version contains in-frame clones alone and is incomplete. The table shows 2.3 million or so clones, with just over 90% occurring only once. Notes on this clone: Its specificity is unknown.

Germline CDR1 is SGHDT and CDR2 is YYEEEE. V was trimmed by 2 bases and J by 2 bases, leaving 12 bases between them. CDR3 size: 15 residues. Study results and caveats: Rarefaction showed sorted-subset sequencing was incomplete despite large depth. Having only a few donors restricted how much genetic and exposure-history diversity was captured. Estimated richness was generally greater in naive than memory subsets.

The gene calls are TRBV5-6 and TRBJ2-3, with D perhaps TRBD2 (6 bases). This sequence was found in a man aged 18 to 30 in good health. Some clones in this sample may be carry-over from other donors' samples. The sequencing input was naive CD4+ T cells from PBMCs. As to subset: CD45RA+ positively selected. This chain's CDR3 is CASSFGASATDTQYF. CDR3 DNA: TGTGCCAGCAGCTTCGGGGCTAGCGCCACAGATACGCAGTATTTT.